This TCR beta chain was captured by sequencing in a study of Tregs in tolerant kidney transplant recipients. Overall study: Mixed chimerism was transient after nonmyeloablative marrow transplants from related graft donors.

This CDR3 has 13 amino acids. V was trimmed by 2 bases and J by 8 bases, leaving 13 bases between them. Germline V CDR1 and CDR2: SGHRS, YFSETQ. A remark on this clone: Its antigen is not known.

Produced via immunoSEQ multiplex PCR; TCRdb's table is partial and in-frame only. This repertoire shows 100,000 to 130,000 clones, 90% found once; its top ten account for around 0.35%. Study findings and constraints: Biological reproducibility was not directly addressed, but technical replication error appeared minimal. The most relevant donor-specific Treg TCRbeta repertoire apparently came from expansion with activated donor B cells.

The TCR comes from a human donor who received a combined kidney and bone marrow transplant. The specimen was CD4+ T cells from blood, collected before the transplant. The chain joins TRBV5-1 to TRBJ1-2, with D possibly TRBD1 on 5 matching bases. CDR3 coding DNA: TGCGCCAGCAGCTTTTTCGGAGGGGAGGGCTACACCTTC. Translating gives CASSFFGGEGYTF. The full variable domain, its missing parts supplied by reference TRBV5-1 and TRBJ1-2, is KAGVTQTPRYLIKTRGQQVTLSCSPISGHRSVSWYQQTPGQGLQFLFEYFSETQRNKGNFPGRFSGRQFSNSRSEMNVSTLELGDSALYLCASSFFGGEGYTFGSGTRLTVV.